The clone carrying this T cell receptor (beta chain) was observed once. The source of the sample is a study of blood T cell repertoires in COVID-19. In the study overall: COVID-19 samples from acute and convalescent phases originated in the United States, Italy and Spain. The analysed material was cDNA or gDNA that came from T cells, B-cell-depleted T cells, or PBMCs.

Original methodology: The assay estimated nucleated cells by amplifying reference gene primers. Repertoires were generated with immunoSEQ multiplex PCR, while TCRdb's copy carries only in-frame clones and drops some. The V and J calls and the clone size are those of that table, but D and trimming were determined from the DNA. Among roughly 33,000 clones listed, 87% were seen once. CDR3 length: 15 residues. Germline V gene lookup returns CDR1 MNHEY and CDR2 SVGAGI. V gave up 8 bases and J gave up 5 bases, with 18 bases separating them. The sequenced sample was peripheral blood. The V call is TRBV6-5, the J call TRBJ2-2; a weak D match, TRBD2 (6 bases). The source of this sequence is an elderly man with active COVID-19. The DNA for the CDR3 is TGTGCCAGCCGGGGCCTAAGTGGGGGGACCGGGGAGCTGTTTTTT. Protein: CASRGLSGGTGELFF.